This entry lists 26 T cell receptor beta chains sequenced from one sample in a study of blood T cells in healthy people across ages. Sample-barcoded 5' priming and a J-beta primer mix drove a second PCR of roughly 6 to 12 cycles. TCRdb itself ran the 5' RACE reads through MiXCR, one entry per CDR3 protein. This table has 1.5 million or so distinct CDR3 sequences, approximately 42% appearing once. Material: blood. These receptors all come from a woman aged 18 to 35 in good health.

The chain is built from TRBV4-1 and TRBJ2-3; D might be TRBD1 (6 bases). The CDR3 spans 16 residues. V was pared by 4 bases and J by 0 bases, with 14 bases between. Germline CDR1 MGHRA, CDR2 YSYEKL. In DNA form, the CDR3 reads TGCGCCAGCAGCCCCACTACAGGGATTAGCACAGATACGCAGTATTTT. Its protein product is CASSPTTGISTDTQYF.

In DNA, the CDR3 is TGTGCCAGCAGCCCGACAGGGGAGAATTCACCCCTCCACTTT. It specifies CASSPTGENSPLHF. The chain recombines TRBV7-3 with TRBJ1-6, with TRBD1 identical over 8 bases. The V segment lost 5 bases and the J segment 7 bases; nucleotides outside the gene matches: 4. This CDR3 contains 14 residues. In germline, CDR1 is SGHTA, CDR2 FQGTGA.

The rearrangement uses TRBV20-1 and TRBJ2-5; D perhaps matches TRBD2 (5 bases). Trimming left V 0 bases short and J 11 bases short, with 25 bases between. Germline CDR1 reads DFQATT; CDR2 reads SNEGSKA (reference sequence). The CDR3 extends over 16 amino acids. CDR3 sequence: CSARDFQGPTNGEQYF. For the CDR3, the DNA is TGCAGTGCTAGAGATTTCCAAGGACCCACCAATGGGGAGCAGTACTTC.

Only a few counts were recorded for this clonotype. This chain's CDR3 is CASSNSRAGNNEQFF. CDR3 nucleotide sequence: TGTGCCAGCAGCAACAGCCGCGCGGGAAACAATGAGCAGTTCTTC. The genes are TRBV7-2 and TRBJ2-1, with a possible D match to TRBD2 (6 bases). The CDR3 totals 15 residues. Germline CDR1 and CDR2: SGHTA and FQGNSA. Trimming removed 5 bases at V and 5 bases at J, with 16 bases between.

This clonotype was counted only a few times. V and J are TRBV15 and TRBJ1-2; TRBD1 is a possible D gene (5 bases). CDR1 is LNHNV, CDR2 YYDKDF, per germline (reference sequence). This CDR3 contains 14 residues. Trimming pared 3 bases from V and 4 bases from J, leaving 12 bases between. CDR3 bases: TGTGCCACCAGCAGCCTTCCGGGGGTCTATGGCTACACCTTC. Translating gives CATSSLPGVYGYTF.

This clonotype was detected only a few times. The genes are TRBV15 and TRBJ1-5; D is unresolved. Germline V gene sequence: CDR1 LNHNV, CDR2 YYDKDF (reference sequence). The V gene lost 0 bases and the J gene lost 4 bases, with 10 bases spanning the gap. This CDR3 is 15 amino acids long. CDR3: CATSRDRGSNQPQHF. CDR3 DNA: TGTGCCACCAGCAGAGATCGTGGTTCTAATCAGCCCCAGCATTTT.

There are many counts of this clonotype. V is TRBV4-1 and J is TRBJ1-2; TRBD1 agrees at 10 bases. The CDR3 contains 15 residues. The V gene end was trimmed by 0 bases and the J gene end by 4 bases; junction bases not matched to a gene: 2. Germline V lookup: CDR1 MGHRA, CDR2 YSYEKL. The CDR3 nucleotides read TGCGCCAGCAGCCAAGAGCGGACAGGGGGCTATGGCTACACCTTC. Protein product: CASSQERTGGYGYTF.

On this clonotype: A much larger clone is a single base away; this may be a read error. The rearrangement uses TRBV4-2 and TRBJ2-4; no clear D gene. Trimming took off 0 bases at V and 13 bases at J, with 13 bases between the two ends. The germline CDR1 and CDR2 sequences are LGHNA and YNFKEQ. CDR3 size: 13 residues. DNA for the CDR3: TGTGCCAGCAGCCAAGACTGGGCTAATGAGCAGTACTTC. Encoded protein: CASSQDWANEQYF.

This clonotype was counted only a few times. The rearrangement links TRBV29-1 to TRBJ1-1, with D possibly TRBD1 on 5 matching bases. This CDR3 region has 13 residues. V lost 5 bases and J lost 2, with 12 bases in between. Germline CDR1 SQVTM, CDR2 ANQGSEA. Written as DNA, the CDR3 is TGCAGCGTTCACAGGTCAACCAACACTGAAGCTTTCTTT. This codes for CSVHRSTNTEAFF.

There are many counts of this clonotype. The chain employs TRBV29-1 and TRBJ2-7; D call uncertain. CDR3 length: 14 amino acids. Germline loops: CDR1 SQVTM, CDR2 ANQGSEA. The ends were cut back, 6 bases at V and 0 bases at J, with 15 bases in the middle. The CDR3 coding sequence is TGCAGCGTGGGGAAATCGGTCGGCTCCTACGAGCAGTACTTC. Its protein product is CSVGKSVGSYEQYF.

CDR3 DNA sequence: TGTGCCAGCAGCTTGGGACTACCCTTCTACAATGAGCAGTTCTTC. It translates to CASSLGLPFYNEQFF. The V call is TRBV7-9, the J call TRBJ2-1; 7 bases map to TRBD2. Germline V gene lookup returns CDR1 SEHNR and CDR2 FQNEAQ (reference sequence). This CDR3 is built from 15 residues. V trimming: 3 bases; J trimming: 3 bases; junction bases outside the gene matches: 5.

This sequence joins TRBV6-1 and TRBJ2-5; possibly TRBD1 for D (5 bases). The CDR3 has 16 residues. Germline assignment: CDR1 MNHNS and CDR2 SASEGT. Trimming cost V 4 bases and J 4 bases, with 19 bases left between them. The CDR3 loop reads CASSGSVWQGGETQYF. The CDR3 bases are TGTGCCAGCAGTGGATCGGTTTGGCAGGGCGGAGAGACCCAGTACTTC.

The chain uses TRBV4-1 and TRBJ2-1; 7 nucleotides align to TRBD2. The CDR3 extends over 19 amino acids. CDR1 is MGHRA, CDR2 YSYEKL, per germline. With 1 base clipped from V and 3 bases from J, the junction kept 15 bases outside the gene matches. The CDR3, as DNA: TGCGCCAGCAGCCAAGTCCCACCGTCCGGGGGGACCCACTACAATGAGCAGTTCTTC. This sequence encodes CASSQVPPSGGTHYNEQFF.

This sequence joins TRBV9 and TRBJ2-7, with 10 bases fitting TRBD1. The CDR3 covers 16 residues. From germline, CDR1 is SGDLS and CDR2 YYNGEE. V shed 0 bases and J 2 bases; nucleotides not matched to a gene: 5. CDR3 bases: TGTGCCAGCAGCGTAGCTTGGGACAGGGGTACCTACGAGCAGTACTTC. Translating gives CASSVAWDRGTYEQYF.

This chain connects TRBV10-3 to TRBJ1-2, with D possibly TRBD1 on 5 matching bases. Germline CDR1 reads ENHRY; CDR2 reads SYGVKD. This CDR3 contains 15 residues. Trimming took 1 base from V and 1 from J, leaving 10 bases between them. CDR3 loop: CAISEWGLINYGYTF. DNA of the CDR3: TGTGCCATCAGTGAGTGGGGACTCATTAACTATGGCTACACCTTC.

Many counts were recorded for this clonotype. This chain connects TRBV25-1 to TRBJ2-3; 8 bases align to TRBD2. The CDR3 is made up of 15 amino acids. CDR1 is MGHDK and CDR2 is SYGVNS in the germline V gene. The ends lost 5 bases at V and 3 bases at J; junction bases unmatched: 7. CDR3 DNA: TGTGCCAGCAGTCCCTCCCGGGGGGGTACAGATACGCAGTATTTT. Translation: CASSPSRGGTDTQYF. Using reference TRBV25-1 and TRBJ2-3 for the parts outside the CDR3, the full variable domain is EADIYQTPRYLVIGTGKKITLECSQTMGHDKMYWYQQDPGMELHLIHYSYGVNSTEKGDLSSESTVSRIRTEHFPLTLESARPSHTSQYLCASSPSRGGTDTQYFGPGTRLTVL.

This chain uses TRBV27 with TRBJ2-3; perhaps D is TRBD1 or TRBD2 (7 bases each). Trimming cost V 6 bases and J 2 bases, with 15 bases left between them. The CDR3 is 15 amino acids. Looked up from germline, CDR1 is MNHEY and CDR2 is SMNVEV (reference sequence). The CDR3 here is CASSPSGGDTDTQYF. CDR3 DNA: TGTGCCAGCAGCCCATCAGGGGGGGACACAGATACGCAGTATTTT.

The J gene is TRBJ2-4, the V gene TRBV3-1; 7 bases match TRBD1. Germline-derived CDR1 and CDR2 are LGHDT and YNNKEL (reference sequence). The CDR3 sequence is 14 residues long. The J segment lost 5 bases and the V segment lost 3 bases, leaving 4 bases of the junction unmatched. CDR3 DNA: TGTGCCAGCAGCCATGATGACAGGGAAAACATTCAGTACTTC. Protein product: CASSHDDRENIQYF.

This clonotype came up a few times. This chain's CDR3 is CSAIGQGKVTEAFF. For the CDR3, the DNA is TGCAGCGCCATAGGACAGGGAAAGGTTACTGAAGCTTTCTTT. The chain is built from TRBV29-1 and TRBJ1-1, with 8 bases aligning to TRBD1. The CDR3 totals 14 residues. Germline loops: CDR1 SQVTM, CDR2 ANQGSEA. V shed 7 bases and J 5 bases; nucleotides not matched to a gene: 12.

The CDR3 DNA reads as TGTGCCTGCCATCCCGGGACACGCTACAATGAGCAGTTCTTC. Protein: CACHPGTRYNEQFF. The rearrangement links TRBV12-3 or TRBV12-4 to TRBJ2-1, with D perhaps matching TRBD1 (6 bases). The CDR3 extends over 14 amino acids. V was clipped by 11 bases and J by 3 bases, with 17 bases between them.

This clonotype was counted between two and nine times. V is TRBV20-1 and J is TRBJ1-1; D perhaps matches TRBD1 (6 bases). Between the trimmed V and J ends, which lost 6 bases and 5 bases, there was a span of 19 bases. There are 14 residues in the CDR3. Germline values: CDR1 DFQATT, CDR2 SNEGSKA (reference sequence). As DNA, the CDR3 is TGCAGTGCCACAAAGGCGGGGGCGCAAACTGAAGCTTTCTTT. The encoded protein is CSATKAGAQTEAFF.

The J gene is TRBJ2-1, the V gene TRBV7-8; 9 nucleotides match TRBD2. This CDR3 is 16 amino acids long. V shed 0 bases and J 13 bases; nucleotides not matched to a gene: 13. Germline V gene data show CDR1 as SGHVS and CDR2 as FQNEAQ. The CDR3: CASSLASAGGRKTQFF. CDR3 bases: TGTGCCAGCAGCTTAGCTTCGGCGGGAGGGCGGAAGACCCAGTTCTTC.

This rearrangement joins TRBV30 to TRBJ2-7; unclear D gene. This CDR3 is 12 amino acids long. Germline V CDR1 and CDR2: GTSNPN, SVGIG (reference sequence). V shed 0 bases and J shed 7 bases, with 10 bases lying between them. CDR3 nucleotide sequence: TGTGCCTGGAGTGTCGGTGGGAATGAGCAGTACTTC. This sequence encodes CAWSVGGNEQYF.

This clonotype was seen a few times. This sequence joins TRBV12-3 or TRBV12-4 and TRBJ2-2, with D possibly TRBD2 on 7 matching bases. V was shortened by 6 bases and J by 1 base, with 9 bases between the two germline ends. The CDR3 extends over 14 amino acids. The CDR3: CASRRGRNTGELFF. CDR3 sequence (DNA): TGTGCCAGCAGGCGGGGGCGGAACACCGGGGAGCTGTTTTTT.

J is TRBJ2-1 and V is TRBV11-1, with TRBD2 matching 10 bases. Losses at the gene ends were 1 base for V and 7 bases for J; bases not matched to a gene: 4. Germline CDR1 is SGHAT and CDR2 is FQDESV (reference sequence). The CDR3 runs to 15 residues. The CDR3 bases are TGTGCCAGCAGCTTAGGGGGGACTAGCGCGAATGAGCAGTTCTTC. Translation: CASSLGGTSANEQFF.

This clonotype was found many times. The rearrangement uses TRBV4-1 and TRBJ2-1; no clear D. V gave up 2 bases and J gave up 5 bases, with 7 bases separating them. This CDR3 has 13 amino acids. Germline CDR1 reads MGHRA; CDR2 reads YSYEKL. The CDR3, as DNA: TGCGCCAGCAGCCAAATGCCAGACAATGAGCAGTTCTTC. Its protein is CASSQMPDNEQFF.